This TCR beta chain was sequenced for a study of cytomegalovirus exposure and HLA in healthy donors (dated by TCRdb to about 2017). Notes on the research overall: A later analysis indicated that the 110 or so validation repertoires were generated on the platform also employed for the approximately 700 repertoires of the first cohort. The study aimed to test whether signatures of past pathogen exposure could be identified by cataloging public T cell receptors. Besides the first cohort of some 670 subjects, a separate validation cohort made up of over 100 different subjects was used. To predict cytomegalovirus infection status, the study combined high-throughput TCR immunosequencing, statistical association of individual TCRs with disease status, and machine learning. Overall study outcomes, separate from this receptor: It was suggested by the authors that the approach could potentially be generalized to other disease states and immunological phenotypes. In vitro tests confirmed that a few of the cytomegalovirus-associated TCR beta chains recognize cytomegalovirus antigens. In the study, around 150 TCR beta chains were listed as associated with cytomegalovirus. The classifier was reported to diagnose cytomegalovirus status with high specificity and sensitivity in both the original and validation cohorts. A later analysis lacked HLA typing for the validation cohort, so it scored co-occurrence in that cohort across all 120 or so repertoires. Most TCR sequences were seen in very few donors, while some public TCRs were found in many individuals. Of the cluster scores, roughly 95% were above 0 in a later analysis, which found that TCRs clustered in the first cohort also tended to co-occur in the 90 to 150 validation repertoires.

The junction shows trimming of 4 bases on V and 4 bases on J, and the gene matches do not reach 8 bases of it. Based on the germline V gene (reference sequence), the CDR1 and CDR2 sequences are SEHNR and FQNEAQ. Counted from cysteine to phenylalanine, this CDR3 has 15 amino acids. Just CDR3 DNA is preserved here, 45 bases in frame from base 1. The library was produced with the immunoSEQ multiplex PCR assay. The source study handled its data this way. A statistical classification framework was developed to diagnose cytomegalovirus status using the catalog of TCR beta chain sequences. TCRdb mirrors the immuneACCESS table, restricted to in-frame sequences. Some clones are absent from its copies; in checked studies, under half trace to an unresolved V gene, and the reason for the others is unknown. The V and J calls and clone size come from that table; D and trimming were worked out from the DNA. The sample table lists 55,000 to 70,000 clones, almost 95% of them with a count of one. The ten largest clones capture about 5% of the sample.

On this clone: Its target antigen remains unknown. No per-base quality is available; no much larger clone lies one base away.

Separate from the approximately 670-subject first cohort, the validation cohort of about 110 subjects was the group to which the donors belonged. The receptor was isolated from a man aged 18 to 30 in good health and CMV-seropositive. The sequencing sample was made of PBMCs. The chain is encoded by TRBV7-9 joined to TRBJ2-7, with TRBD2 identical over 9 junction bases. For the CDR3, the sequence is CASSSSGTSNYEQYF. The DNA sequence is given as TGTGCCAGCAGCTCATCCGGGACTAGCAATTACGAGCAGTACTTC.